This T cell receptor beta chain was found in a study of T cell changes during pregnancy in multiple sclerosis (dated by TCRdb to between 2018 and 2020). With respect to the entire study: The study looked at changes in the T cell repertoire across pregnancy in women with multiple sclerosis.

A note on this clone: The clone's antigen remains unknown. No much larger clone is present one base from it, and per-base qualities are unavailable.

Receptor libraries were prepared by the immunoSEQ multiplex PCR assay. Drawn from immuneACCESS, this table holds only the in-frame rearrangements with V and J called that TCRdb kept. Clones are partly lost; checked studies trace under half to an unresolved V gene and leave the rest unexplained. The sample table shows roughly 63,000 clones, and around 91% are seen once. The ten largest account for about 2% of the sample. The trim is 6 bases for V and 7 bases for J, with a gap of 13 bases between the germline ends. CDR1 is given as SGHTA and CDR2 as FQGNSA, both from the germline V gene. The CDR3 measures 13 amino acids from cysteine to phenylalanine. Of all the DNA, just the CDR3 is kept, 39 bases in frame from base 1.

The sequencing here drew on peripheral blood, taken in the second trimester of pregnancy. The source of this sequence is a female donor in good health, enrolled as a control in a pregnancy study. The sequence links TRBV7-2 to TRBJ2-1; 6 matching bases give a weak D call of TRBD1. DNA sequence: TGTGCCAGCAGACAGGGAAACTGGAATGAGCAGTTCTTC. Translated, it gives CASRQGNWNEQFF.